This T cell receptor (beta chain) was identified in a study of blood T cells in healthy people across ages. Study findings and constraints: With naive T cell percentage, TCR beta diversity showed a strong correlation. Age brought a roughly linear fall in TCR beta diversity measured per million T cells.

CDR1 is LGHNT, CDR2 FRNRAP, per germline. V lost 6 bases and J lost 5; bases outside the gene matches: 3. This CDR3 contains 13 residues. A minimum of 5.5 micrograms of total RNA was extracted per sample. It was with a sample-barcoded 5' primer and a J-beta primer mix that a second PCR of about 6 to 12 cycles was run. MiXCR, run by TCRdb on the 5' RACE reads, gives a single entry per CDR3 protein. Of around 1,500,000 distinct CDR3 sequences in the sample, roughly 27% were seen once. This clonotype was seen a handful of times. The antigen is undetermined. This clonotype was sampled from a woman in her twenties or thirties in good health. The sample consisted of blood. The V and J genes are TRBV12-5 and TRBJ1-5; 8 positions agree with TRBD1. The CDR3 DNA follows: TGTGCTAGTGGGACAGGGGCTTATCAGCCCCAGCATTTT. Its translation is CASGTGAYQPQHF.